The subject of this entry is one TCR beta chain. The sample comes from a study of cytomegalovirus exposure and HLA in healthy donors. About the study: Drawn from HLA-typed donors, 80 million to 100 million unique TCRs were held in an early data release.

The CDR3 extends over 14 amino acids. Germline V gene data show CDR1 as SGHRS and CDR2 as YFSETQ. The trim removed 0 bases at V and 4 bases at J, leaving 2 bases unmatched. With 60 Vbeta and 13 Jbeta primers, the PCR was carried out. The protocol was immunoSEQ multiplex PCR, while the TCRdb copy is restricted to in-frame clones and leaves out a portion. The sample has about 82,000 clones. The specimen sequenced was PBMCs. The chain recombines TRBV5-1 with TRBJ2-7; 9 bases agree with TRBD1. The receptor's source is a woman aged 25 to 45 in good health and CMV-seronegative. The CDR3 reads CASSLGGQGYEQYF. CDR3 coding DNA: TGCGCCAGCAGCTTGGGGGGACAGGGATACGAGCAGTACTTC.